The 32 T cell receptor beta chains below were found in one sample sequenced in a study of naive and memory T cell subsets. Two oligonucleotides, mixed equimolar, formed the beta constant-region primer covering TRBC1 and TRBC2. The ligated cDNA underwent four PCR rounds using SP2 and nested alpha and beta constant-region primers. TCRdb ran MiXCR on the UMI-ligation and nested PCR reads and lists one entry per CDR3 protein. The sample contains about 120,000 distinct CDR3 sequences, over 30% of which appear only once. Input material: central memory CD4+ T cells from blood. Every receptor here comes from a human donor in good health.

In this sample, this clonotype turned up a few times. CDR3 protein: CASSLEGGRISHEQYF. CDR3 nucleotide sequence: TGTGCCAGCAGCTTGGAGGGCGGGAGGATAAGCCACGAGCAGTACTTC. The V gene is TRBV5-6, the J gene TRBJ2-7; 8 nucleotides match TRBD2. The CDR3 sequence is 16 residues long. From germline, CDR1 is SGHDT and CDR2 YYEEEE. With 0 bases clipped from V and 5 bases from J, the junction kept 10 bases outside the gene matches.

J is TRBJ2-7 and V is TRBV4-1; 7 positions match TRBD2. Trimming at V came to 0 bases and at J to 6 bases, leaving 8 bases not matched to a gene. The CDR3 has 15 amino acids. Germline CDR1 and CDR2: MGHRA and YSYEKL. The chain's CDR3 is CASSQDRGVGPEQYF. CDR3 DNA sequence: TGCGCCAGCAGCCAAGATCGGGGGGTAGGTCCCGAGCAGTACTTC.

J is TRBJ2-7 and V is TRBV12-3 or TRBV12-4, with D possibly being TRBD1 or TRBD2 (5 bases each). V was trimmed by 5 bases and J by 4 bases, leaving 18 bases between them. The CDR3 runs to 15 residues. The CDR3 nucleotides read TGTGCCAGCAGTCCTATTCACTTGGGGGATTACGAGCAGTACTTC. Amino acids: CASSPIHLGDYEQYF.

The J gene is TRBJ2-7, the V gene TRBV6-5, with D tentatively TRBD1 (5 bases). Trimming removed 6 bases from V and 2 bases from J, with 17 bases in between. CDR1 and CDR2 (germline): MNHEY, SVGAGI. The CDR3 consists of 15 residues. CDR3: CASSTGDSRAYEQYF. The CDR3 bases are TGTGCCAGCAGCACCGGTGACAGTCGTGCCTACGAGCAGTACTTC.

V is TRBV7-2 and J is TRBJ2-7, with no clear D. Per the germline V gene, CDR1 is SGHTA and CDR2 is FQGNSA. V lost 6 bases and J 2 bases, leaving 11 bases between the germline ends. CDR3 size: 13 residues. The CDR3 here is CASSSLTAYEQYF. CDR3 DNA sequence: TGTGCCAGCAGTTCCCTGACTGCCTACGAGCAGTACTTC. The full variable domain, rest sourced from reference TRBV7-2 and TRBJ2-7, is GAGVSQSPSNKVTEKGKDVELRCDPISGHTALYWYRQSLGQGLEFLIYFQGNSAPDKSGLPSDRFSAERTGGSVSTLTIQRTQQEDSAVYLCASSSLTAYEQYFGPGTRLTVT.

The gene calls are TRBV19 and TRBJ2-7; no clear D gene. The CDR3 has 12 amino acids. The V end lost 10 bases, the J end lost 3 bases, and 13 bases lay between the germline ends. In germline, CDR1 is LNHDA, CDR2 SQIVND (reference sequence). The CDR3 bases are TGTGCCACGAAGGGTCTAGGCTACGAGCAGTACTTC. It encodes CATKGLGYEQYF.

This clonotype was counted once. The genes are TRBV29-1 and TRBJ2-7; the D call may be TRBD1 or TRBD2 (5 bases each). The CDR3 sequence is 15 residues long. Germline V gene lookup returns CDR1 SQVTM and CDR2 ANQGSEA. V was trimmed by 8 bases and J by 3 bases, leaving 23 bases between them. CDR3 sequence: CSFAVPMGPDYEQYF. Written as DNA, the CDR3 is TGCAGCTTTGCTGTTCCCATGGGACCCGACTACGAGCAGTACTTC.

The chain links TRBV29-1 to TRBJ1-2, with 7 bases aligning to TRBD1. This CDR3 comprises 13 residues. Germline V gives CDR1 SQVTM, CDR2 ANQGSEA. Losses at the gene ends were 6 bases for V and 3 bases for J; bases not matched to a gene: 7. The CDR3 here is CSVGGTGDYGYTF. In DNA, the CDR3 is TGCAGCGTCGGGGGTACAGGGGACTATGGCTACACCTTC.

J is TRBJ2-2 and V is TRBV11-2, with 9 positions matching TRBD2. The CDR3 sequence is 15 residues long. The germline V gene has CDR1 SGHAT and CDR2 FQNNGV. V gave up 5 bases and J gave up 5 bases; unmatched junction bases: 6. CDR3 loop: CASSVSGRRTGELFF. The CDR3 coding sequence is TGTGCCAGCAGCGTTAGCGGGAGACGGACCGGGGAGCTGTTTTTT.

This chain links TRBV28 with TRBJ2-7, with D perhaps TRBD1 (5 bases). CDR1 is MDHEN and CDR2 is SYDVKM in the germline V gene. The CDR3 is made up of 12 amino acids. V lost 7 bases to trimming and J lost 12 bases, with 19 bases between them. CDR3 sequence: CASTSRQTTRYF. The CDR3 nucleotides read TGTGCCAGCACCTCGCGACAGACCACACGGTACTTC.

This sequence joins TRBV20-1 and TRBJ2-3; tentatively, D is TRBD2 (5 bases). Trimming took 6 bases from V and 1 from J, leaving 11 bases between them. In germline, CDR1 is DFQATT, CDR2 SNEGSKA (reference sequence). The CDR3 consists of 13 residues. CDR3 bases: TGCAGTGCCCGGAAGAGGGGCACAGATACGCAGTATTTT. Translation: CSARKRGTDTQYF.

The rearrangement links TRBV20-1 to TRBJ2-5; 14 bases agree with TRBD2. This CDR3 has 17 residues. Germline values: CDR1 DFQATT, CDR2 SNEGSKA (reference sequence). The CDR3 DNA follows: TGCAGCGTTGGGGGACTAGCGGGAGCCGGAGGAGCGGAGACCCAGTACTTC. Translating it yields CSVGGLAGAGGAETQYF.

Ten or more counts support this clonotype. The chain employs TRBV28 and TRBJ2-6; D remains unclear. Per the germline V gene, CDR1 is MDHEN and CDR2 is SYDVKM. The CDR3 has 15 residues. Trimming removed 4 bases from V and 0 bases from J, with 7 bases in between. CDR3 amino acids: CASSSASSGANVLTF. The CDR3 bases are TGTGCCAGCAGTTCCGCGAGCTCTGGGGCCAACGTCCTGACTTTC.

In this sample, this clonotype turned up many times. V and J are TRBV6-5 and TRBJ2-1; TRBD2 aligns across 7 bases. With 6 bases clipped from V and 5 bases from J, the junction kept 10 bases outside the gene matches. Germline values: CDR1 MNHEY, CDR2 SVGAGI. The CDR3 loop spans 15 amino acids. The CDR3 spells CASSHLTSVNNEQFF. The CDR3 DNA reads TGTGCCAGCAGCCACCTCACTAGCGTAAACAATGAGCAGTTCTTC.

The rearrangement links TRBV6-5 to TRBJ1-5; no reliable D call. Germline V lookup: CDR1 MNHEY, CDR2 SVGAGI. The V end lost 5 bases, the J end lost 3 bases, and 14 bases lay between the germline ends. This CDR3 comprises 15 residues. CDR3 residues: CASSMEPFDNQPQHF. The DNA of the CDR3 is TGTGCCAGCAGTATGGAACCGTTTGACAATCAGCCCCAGCATTTT.

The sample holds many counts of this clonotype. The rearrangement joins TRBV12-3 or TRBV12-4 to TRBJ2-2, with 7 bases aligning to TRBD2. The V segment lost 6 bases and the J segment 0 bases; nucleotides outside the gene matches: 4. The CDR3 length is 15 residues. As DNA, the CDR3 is TGTGCCAGCAGGAAGCGGGAAGCGAACACCGGGGAGCTGTTTTTT. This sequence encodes CASRKREANTGELFF.

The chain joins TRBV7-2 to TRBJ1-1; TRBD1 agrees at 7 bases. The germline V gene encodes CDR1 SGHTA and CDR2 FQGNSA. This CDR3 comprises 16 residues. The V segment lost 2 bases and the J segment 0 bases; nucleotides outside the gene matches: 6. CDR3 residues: CASSLTPTGLNTEAFF. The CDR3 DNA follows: TGTGCCAGCAGCTTAACCCCGACAGGGTTGAACACTGAAGCTTTCTTT.

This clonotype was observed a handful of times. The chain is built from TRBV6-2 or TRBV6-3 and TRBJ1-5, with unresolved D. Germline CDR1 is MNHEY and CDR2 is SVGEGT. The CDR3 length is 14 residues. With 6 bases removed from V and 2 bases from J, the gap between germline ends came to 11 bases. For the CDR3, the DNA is TGTGCCAGCAGAGAGGGAGGACGCAATCAGCCCCAGCATTTT. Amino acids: CASREGGRNQPQHF.

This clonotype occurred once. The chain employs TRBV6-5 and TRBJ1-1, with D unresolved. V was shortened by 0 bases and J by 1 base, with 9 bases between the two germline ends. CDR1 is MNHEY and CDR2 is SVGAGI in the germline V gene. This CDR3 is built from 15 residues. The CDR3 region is CASSYSADPNTEAFF. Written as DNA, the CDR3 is TGTGCCAGCAGTTACTCGGCCGACCCGAACACTGAAGCTTTCTTT.

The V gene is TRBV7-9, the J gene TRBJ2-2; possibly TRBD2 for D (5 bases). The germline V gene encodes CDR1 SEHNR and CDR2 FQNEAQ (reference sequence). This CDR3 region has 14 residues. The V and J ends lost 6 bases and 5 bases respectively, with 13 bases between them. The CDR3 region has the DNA TGTGCCAGCAGGGTTCTGGAGGAGACCGGGGAGCTGTTTTTT. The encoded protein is CASRVLEETGELFF.

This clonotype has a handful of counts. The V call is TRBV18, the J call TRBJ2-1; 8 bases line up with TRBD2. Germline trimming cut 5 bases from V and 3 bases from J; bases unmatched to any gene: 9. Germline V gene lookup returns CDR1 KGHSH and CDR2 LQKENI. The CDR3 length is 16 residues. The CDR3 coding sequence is TGTGCCAGCTCAACCCAGACTAGCGATAACTACAATGAGCAGTTCTTC. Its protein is CASSTQTSDNYNEQFF.

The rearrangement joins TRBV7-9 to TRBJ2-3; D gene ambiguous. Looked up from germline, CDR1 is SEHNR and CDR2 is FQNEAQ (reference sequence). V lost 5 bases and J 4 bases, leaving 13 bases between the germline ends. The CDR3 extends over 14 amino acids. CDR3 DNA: TGTGCCAGCAGCCCCTTTGGCGGCGCAGATACGCAGTATTTT. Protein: CASSPFGGADTQYF.

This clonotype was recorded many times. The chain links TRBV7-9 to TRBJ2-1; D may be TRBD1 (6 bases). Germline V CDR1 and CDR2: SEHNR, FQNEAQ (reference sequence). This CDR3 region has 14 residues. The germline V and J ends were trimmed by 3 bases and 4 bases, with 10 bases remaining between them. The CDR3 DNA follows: TGTGCCAGCAGCTTTAGACAGGATTACAATGAGCAGTTCTTC. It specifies CASSFRQDYNEQFF.

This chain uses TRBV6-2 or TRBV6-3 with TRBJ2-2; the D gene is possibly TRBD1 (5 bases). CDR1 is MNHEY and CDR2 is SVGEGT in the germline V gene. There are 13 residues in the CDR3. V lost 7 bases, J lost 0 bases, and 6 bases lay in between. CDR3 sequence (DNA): TGTGCCAGCACAGGGACGAACACCGGGGAGCTGTTTTTT. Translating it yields CASTGTNTGELFF.

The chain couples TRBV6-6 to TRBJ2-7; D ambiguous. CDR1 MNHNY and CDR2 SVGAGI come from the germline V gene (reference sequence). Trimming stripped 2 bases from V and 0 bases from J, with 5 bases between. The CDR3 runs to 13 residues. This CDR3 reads CASSYQVSYEQYF. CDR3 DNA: TGTGCCAGCAGTTACCAGGTCTCCTACGAGCAGTACTTC.

The CDR3 is CASASRGYGYTF. CDR3 in DNA: TGTGCCAGCGCGTCCCGTGGTTATGGCTACACCTTC. V and J are TRBV28 and TRBJ1-2; no clear D gene. V was shortened by 8 bases and J by 5 bases, with 12 bases between the two germline ends. Germline V CDR1 and CDR2: MDHEN, SYDVKM. CDR3 length: 12 amino acids.

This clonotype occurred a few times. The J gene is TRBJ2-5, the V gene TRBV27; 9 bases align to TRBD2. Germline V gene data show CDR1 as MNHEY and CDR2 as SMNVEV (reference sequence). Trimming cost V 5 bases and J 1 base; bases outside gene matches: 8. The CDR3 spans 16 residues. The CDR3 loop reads CASSKASGRLQETQYF. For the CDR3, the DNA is TGTGCCAGCAGTAAGGCCAGCGGGAGGCTCCAAGAGACCCAGTACTTC.

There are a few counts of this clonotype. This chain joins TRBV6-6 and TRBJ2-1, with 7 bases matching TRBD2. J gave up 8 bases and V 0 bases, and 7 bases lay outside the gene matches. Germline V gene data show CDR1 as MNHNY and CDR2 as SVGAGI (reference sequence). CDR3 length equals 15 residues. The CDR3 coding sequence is TGTGCCAGCAGTTACTCGGGGGGGAGAATGGATGAGCAGTTCTTC. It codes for CASSYSGGRMDEQFF.

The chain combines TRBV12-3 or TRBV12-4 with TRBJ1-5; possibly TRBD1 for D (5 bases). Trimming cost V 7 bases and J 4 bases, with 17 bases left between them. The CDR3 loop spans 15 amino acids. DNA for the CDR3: TGTGCCAGCACCCCGGACAAGGGGAAAAATCAGCCCCAGCATTTT. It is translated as CASTPDKGKNQPQHF.

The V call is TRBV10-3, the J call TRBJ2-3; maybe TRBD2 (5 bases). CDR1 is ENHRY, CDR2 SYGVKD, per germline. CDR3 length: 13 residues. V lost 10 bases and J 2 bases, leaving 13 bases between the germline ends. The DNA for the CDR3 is TGTGCCACATCCAGGACTTACACAGATACGCAGTATTTT. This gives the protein CATSRTYTDTQYF.

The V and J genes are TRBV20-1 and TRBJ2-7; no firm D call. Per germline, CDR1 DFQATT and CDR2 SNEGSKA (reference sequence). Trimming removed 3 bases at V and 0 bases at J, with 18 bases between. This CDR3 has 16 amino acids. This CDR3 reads CSARPPLGVSSYEQYF. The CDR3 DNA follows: TGCAGTGCTAGGCCCCCTCTAGGCGTTAGCTCCTACGAGCAGTACTTC.

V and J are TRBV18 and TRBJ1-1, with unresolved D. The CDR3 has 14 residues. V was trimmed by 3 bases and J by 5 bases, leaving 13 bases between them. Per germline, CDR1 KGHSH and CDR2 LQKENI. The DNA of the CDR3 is TGTGCCAGCTCACCGGCCATCCAACGGACTGAAGCTTTCTTT. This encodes CASSPAIQRTEAFF. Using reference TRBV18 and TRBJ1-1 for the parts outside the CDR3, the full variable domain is NAGVMQNPRHLVRRRGQEARLRCSPMKGHSHVYWYRQLPEEGLKFMVYLQKENIIDESGMPKERFSAEFPKEGPSILRIQQVVRGDSAAYFCASSPAIQRTEAFFGQGTRLTVV.